The 6 T cell receptor beta chains listed next were all sequenced from one sample in a study of blood T cell repertoires in COVID-19 (dated by TCRdb to about 2020). Library preparation employed the immunoSEQ multiplex PCR assay. Imported from immuneACCESS, the table was reduced by TCRdb to in-frame sequences with V and J called. These copies leave out some clones; in studies compared against another copy, an unresolved V gene accounts for under half, and the cause of the remainder is not known. The sample has around 260,000 clones on record, about 85% of them singletons. 0.85% to 0.9% of the sample is held by the ten biggest clonotypes. The sample was peripheral blood. These receptors were collected from a human donor with COVID-19, enrolled during active disease. The donor label of this sample is uncertain.

The chain is built from TRBV6-5 and TRBJ1-1; TRBD1 agrees at 8 bases. The V and J ends lost 6 bases and 3 bases, in that order; junction bases with no gene match: 9. Germline V lookup: CDR1 MNHEY, CDR2 SVGAGI. The CDR3 has 15 amino acids. The CDR3 DNA sequence: TGTGCCAGCAGCGATGGACAGGGAAGGCACACTGAAGCTTTCTTT. Its protein is CASSDGQGRHTEAFF.

This chain connects TRBV29-1 to TRBJ1-1, with D uncertain. The CDR3 covers 12 residues. The ends were cut back, 3 bases at V and 4 bases at J, with 9 bases in the middle. Germline values: CDR1 SQVTM, CDR2 ANQGSEA. The CDR3 protein is CSVEEGPTEAFF. As DNA, the CDR3 is TGCAGCGTTGAGGAGGGTCCCACTGAAGCTTTCTTT. Supplemented by reference TRBV29-1 and TRBJ1-1, the full variable domain reads SAVISQKPSRDICQRGTSLTIQCQVDSQVTMMFWYRQQPGQSLTLIATANQGSEATYESGFVIDKFPISRPNLTFSTLTVSNMSPEDSSIYLCSVEEGPTEAFFGQGTRLTVV.

The chain recombines TRBV12-3 or TRBV12-4 with TRBJ2-3; unclear D gene. This CDR3 contains 12 residues. V was shortened by 4 bases and J by 5 bases, with 7 bases between the two germline ends. The CDR3 sequence: CASSSTGDTQYF. The DNA of the CDR3 is TGTGCCAGCAGTTCAACCGGAGATACGCAGTATTTT.

The V call is TRBV29-1, the J call TRBJ2-1, with TRBD2 identical over 8 bases. CDR3 length: 14 amino acids. From germline, CDR1 is SQVTM and CDR2 ANQGSEA. V shed 6 bases and J 2 bases; nucleotides not matched to a gene: 6. The CDR3 nucleotides read TGCAGCGTAAGCGGGAGTAGTACCTACAATGAGCAGTTCTTC. This codes for CSVSGSSTYNEQFF.

The chain joins TRBV5-1 to TRBJ2-3; 7 bases agree with TRBD2. From germline, CDR1 is SGHRS and CDR2 YFSETQ. The CDR3 contains 16 residues. The J segment lost 2 bases and the V segment lost 3 bases, leaving 9 bases of the junction unmatched. CDR3 loop: CASSWAPSGDTDTQYF. CDR3 DNA: TGCGCCAGCAGCTGGGCGCCTAGCGGTGACACAGATACGCAGTATTTT.

V and J are TRBV9 and TRBJ1-2; TRBD1 is a possible D gene (6 bases). Germline V CDR1 and CDR2: SGDLS, YYNGEE. The CDR3 runs to 11 residues. V gave up 4 bases and J gave up 8 bases, with 9 bases separating them. CDR3 DNA: TGTGCCAGCAGCAAAGGGGGAGGCTACACCTTC. It translates to CASSKGGGYTF. Full variable domain (rest looked up from reference TRBV9 and TRBJ1-2): DSGVTQTPKHLITATGQRVTLRCSPRSGDLSVYWYQQSLDQGLQFLIQYYNGEERAKGNILERFSAQQFPDLHSELNLSSLELGDSALYFCASSKGGGYTFGSGTRLTVV.